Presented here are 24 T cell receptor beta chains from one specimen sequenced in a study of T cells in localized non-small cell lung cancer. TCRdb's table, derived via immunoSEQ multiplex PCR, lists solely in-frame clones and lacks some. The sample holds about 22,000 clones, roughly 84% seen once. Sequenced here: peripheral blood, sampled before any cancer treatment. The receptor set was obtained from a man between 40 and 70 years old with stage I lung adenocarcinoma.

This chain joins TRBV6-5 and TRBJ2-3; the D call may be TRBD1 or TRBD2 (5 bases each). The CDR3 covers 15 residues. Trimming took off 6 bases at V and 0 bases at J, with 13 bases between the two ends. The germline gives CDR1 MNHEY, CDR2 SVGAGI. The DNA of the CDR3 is TGTGCCAGCAGGCAGGGACCGACTAGCACAGATACGCAGTATTTT. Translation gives CASRQGPTSTDTQYF.

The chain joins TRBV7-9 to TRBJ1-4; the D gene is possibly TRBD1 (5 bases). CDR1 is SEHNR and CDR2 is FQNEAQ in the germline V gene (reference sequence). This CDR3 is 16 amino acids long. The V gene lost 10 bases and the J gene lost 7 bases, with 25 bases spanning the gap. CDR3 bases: TGTGCCACCCCAGGCGACCCTGGGGGGGTCGGTGAAAAACTGTTTTTT. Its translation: CATPGDPGGVGEKLFF.

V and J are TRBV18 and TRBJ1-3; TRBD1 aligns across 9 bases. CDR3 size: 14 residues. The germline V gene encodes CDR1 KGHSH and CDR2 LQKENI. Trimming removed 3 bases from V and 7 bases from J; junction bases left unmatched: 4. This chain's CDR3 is CASSPRDRANTIYF. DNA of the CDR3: TGTGCCAGCTCACCTCGGGACAGGGCTAACACCATATATTTT.

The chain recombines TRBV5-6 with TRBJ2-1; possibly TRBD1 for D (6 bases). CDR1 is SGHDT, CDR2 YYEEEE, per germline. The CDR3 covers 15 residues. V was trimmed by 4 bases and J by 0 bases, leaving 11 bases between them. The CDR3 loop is CASSRLDSSYNEQFF. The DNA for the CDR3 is TGTGCCAGCAGCAGGCTGGACAGCTCCTACAATGAGCAGTTCTTC. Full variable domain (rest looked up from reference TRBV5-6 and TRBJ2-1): DAGVTQSPTHLIKTRGQQVTLRCSPKSGHDTVSWYQQALGQGPQFIFQYYEEEERQRGNFPDRFSGHQFPNYSSELNVNALLLGDSALYLCASSRLDSSYNEQFFGPGTRLTVL.

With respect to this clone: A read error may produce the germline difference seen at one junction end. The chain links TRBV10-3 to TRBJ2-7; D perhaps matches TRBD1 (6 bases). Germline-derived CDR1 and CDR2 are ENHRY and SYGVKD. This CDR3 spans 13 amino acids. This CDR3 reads CAISLLSGAGIAF. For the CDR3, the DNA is TGTGCCATCAGTTTACTCTCAGGGGCAGGGATAGCGTTC.

DNA for the CDR3: TGTGCCAGCAGTTCGACGGGGGGGTTTGGAGCTGAAGCTTTCTTT. Its translation is CASSSTGGFGAEAFF. This rearrangement joins TRBV27 to TRBJ1-1; D is possibly TRBD1 (5 bases). The CDR3 contains 15 residues. Trimming stripped 4 bases from V and 6 bases from J, with 18 bases between. Germline V gene data show CDR1 as MNHEY and CDR2 as SMNVEV (reference sequence).

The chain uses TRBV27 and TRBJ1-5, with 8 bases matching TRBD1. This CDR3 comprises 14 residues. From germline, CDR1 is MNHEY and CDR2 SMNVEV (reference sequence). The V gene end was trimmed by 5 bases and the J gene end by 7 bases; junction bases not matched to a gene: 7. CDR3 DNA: TGTGCCAGCAGTGCAGGGGGCGTAGAACAGCCCCAGCATTTT. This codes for CASSAGGVEQPQHF.

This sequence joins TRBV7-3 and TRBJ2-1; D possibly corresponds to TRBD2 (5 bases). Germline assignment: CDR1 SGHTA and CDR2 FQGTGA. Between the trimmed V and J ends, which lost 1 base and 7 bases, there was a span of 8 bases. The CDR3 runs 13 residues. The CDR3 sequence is CASSLSPGNEQFF. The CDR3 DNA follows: TGTGCCAGCAGCTTAAGTCCGGGGAATGAGCAGTTCTTC.

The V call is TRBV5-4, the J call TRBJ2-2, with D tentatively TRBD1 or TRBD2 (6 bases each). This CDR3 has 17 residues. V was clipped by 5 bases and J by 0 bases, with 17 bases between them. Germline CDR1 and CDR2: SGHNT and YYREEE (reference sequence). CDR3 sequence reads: CASSMGAGISNTGELFF. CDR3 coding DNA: TGTGCCAGCAGTATGGGGGCGGGGATCTCGAACACCGGGGAGCTGTTTTTT.

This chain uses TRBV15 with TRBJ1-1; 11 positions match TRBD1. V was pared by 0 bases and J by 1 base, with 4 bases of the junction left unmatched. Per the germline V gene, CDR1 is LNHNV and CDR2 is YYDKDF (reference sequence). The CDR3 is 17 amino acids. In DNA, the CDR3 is TGTGCCACCAGCAGAGAAAGGACAGGGGGCGCGAACACTGAAGCTTTCTTT. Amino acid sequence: CATSRERTGGANTEAFF.

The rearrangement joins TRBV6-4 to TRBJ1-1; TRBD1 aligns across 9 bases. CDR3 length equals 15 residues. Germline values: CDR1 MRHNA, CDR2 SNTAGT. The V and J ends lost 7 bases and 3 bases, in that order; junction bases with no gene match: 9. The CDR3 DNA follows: TGTGCCAGCACCCAGCTCGGACAGGGGCACACTGAAGCTTTCTTT. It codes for CASTQLGQGHTEAFF.

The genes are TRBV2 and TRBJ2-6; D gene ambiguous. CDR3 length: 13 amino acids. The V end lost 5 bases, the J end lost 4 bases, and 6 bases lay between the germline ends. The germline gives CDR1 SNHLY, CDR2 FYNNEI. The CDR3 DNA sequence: TGTGCCAGCAGTCTGAACGGGGCCAACGTCCTGACTTTC. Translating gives CASSLNGANVLTF.

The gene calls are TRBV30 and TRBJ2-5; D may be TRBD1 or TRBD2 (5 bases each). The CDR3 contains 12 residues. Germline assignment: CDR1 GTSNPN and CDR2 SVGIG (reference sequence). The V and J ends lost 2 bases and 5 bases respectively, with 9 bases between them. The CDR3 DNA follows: TGTGCCTGGAGTCCCTGGGGGGAGACCCAGTACTTC. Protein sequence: CAWSPWGETQYF.

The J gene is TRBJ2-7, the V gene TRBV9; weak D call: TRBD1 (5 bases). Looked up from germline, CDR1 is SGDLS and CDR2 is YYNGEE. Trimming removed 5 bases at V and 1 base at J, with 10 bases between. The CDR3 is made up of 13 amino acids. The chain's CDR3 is CASSGHGSYEQYF. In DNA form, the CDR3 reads TGTGCCAGCAGTGGACACGGGTCCTACGAGCAGTACTTC.

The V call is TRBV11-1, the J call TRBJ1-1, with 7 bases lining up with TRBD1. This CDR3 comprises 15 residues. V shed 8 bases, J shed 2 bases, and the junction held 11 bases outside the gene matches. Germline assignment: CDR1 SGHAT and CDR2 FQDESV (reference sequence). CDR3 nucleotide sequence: TGTGCCAGCGTTAGCCTGCGACAGGGTAACACTGAAGCTTTCTTT. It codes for CASVSLRQGNTEAFF.

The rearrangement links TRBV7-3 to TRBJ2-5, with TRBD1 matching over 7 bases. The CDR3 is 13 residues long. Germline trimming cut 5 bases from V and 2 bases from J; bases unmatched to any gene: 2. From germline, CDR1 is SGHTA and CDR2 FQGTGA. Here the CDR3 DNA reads TGTGCCAGCAGCGTGGGACAGCAAGAGACCCAGTACTTC. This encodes CASSVGQQETQYF.

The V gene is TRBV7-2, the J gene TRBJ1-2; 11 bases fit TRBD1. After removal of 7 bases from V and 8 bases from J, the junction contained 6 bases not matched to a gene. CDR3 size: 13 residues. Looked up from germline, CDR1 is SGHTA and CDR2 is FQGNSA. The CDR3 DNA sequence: TGTGCCAGCACCATGGGACAGGGGGGCGGCTACACCTTC. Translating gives CASTMGQGGGYTF. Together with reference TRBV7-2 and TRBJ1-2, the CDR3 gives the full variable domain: GAGVSQSPSNKVTEKGKDVELRCDPISGHTALYWYRQSLGQGLEFLIYFQGNSAPDKSGLPSDRFSAERTGGSVSTLTIQRTQQEDSAVYLCASTMGQGGGYTFGSGTRLTVV.

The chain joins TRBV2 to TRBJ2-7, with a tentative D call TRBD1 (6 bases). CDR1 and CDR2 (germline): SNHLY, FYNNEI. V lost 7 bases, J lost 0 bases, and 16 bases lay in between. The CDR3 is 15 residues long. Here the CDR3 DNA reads TGTGCCAGCAACGACAGGCGTAGGGCCTCCTACGAGCAGTACTTC. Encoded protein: CASNDRRRASYEQYF.

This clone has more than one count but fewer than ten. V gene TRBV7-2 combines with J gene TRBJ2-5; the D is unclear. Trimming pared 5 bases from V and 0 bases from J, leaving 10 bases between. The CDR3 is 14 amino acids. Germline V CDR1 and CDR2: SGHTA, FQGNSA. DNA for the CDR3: TGTGCCAGCAGCCCCGGACCGCACCAAGAGACCCAGTACTTC. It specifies CASSPGPHQETQYF.

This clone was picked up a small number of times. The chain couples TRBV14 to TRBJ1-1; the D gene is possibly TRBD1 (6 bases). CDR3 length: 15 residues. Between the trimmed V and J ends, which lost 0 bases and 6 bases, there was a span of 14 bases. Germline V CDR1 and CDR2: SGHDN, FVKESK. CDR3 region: CASSQESGAYAEAFF. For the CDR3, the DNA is TGTGCCAGCAGCCAAGAATCGGGGGCGTATGCTGAAGCTTTCTTT.

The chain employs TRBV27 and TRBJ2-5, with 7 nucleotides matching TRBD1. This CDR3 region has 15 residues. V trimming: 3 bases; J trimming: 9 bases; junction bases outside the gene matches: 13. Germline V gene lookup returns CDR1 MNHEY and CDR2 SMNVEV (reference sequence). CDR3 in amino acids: CASSFDSGGLGAQYF. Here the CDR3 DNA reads TGTGCCAGCAGTTTTGATTCAGGGGGATTAGGGGCCCAGTACTTC.

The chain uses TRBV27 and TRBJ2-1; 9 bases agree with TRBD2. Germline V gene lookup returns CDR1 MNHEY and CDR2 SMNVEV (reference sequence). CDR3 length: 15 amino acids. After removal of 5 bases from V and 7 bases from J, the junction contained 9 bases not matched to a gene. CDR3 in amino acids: CASSSSGRAGNEQFF. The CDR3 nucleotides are TGTGCCAGCAGTAGTAGCGGGAGAGCTGGTAATGAGCAGTTCTTC.

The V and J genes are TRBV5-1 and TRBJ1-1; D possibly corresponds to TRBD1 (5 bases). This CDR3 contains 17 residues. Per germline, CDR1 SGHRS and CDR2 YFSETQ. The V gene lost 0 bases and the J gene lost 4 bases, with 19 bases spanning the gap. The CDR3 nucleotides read TGCGCCAGCAGCTTGGAAGGAGTTAGGGTGGGGGGCACTGAAGCTTTCTTT. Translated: CASSLEGVRVGGTEAFF.

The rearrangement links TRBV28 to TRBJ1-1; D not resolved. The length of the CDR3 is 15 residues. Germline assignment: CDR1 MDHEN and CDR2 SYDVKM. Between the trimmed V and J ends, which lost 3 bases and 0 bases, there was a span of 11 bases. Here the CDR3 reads CASSLMSAMNTEAFF. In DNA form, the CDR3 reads TGTGCCAGCAGTTTGATGTCAGCAATGAACACTGAAGCTTTCTTT.